This TCR beta chain was identified during a study of cytomegalovirus exposure and HLA in healthy donors. On this clone: Its specificity is unknown.

Assay used: immunoSEQ multiplex PCR; TCRdb lists only in-frame clones, some missing. The table includes roughly 70,000 clones, about 95% detected once. General study findings and limits: Cytomegalovirus association was assigned to approximately 160 TCR beta chains.

From germline, CDR1 is SNHLY and CDR2 FYNNEI. V gave up 5 bases and J gave up 3 bases, with 11 bases separating them. The CDR3 spans 14 residues. The sequence came from a man between 18 and 35 years old in good health and CMV-seronegative. The sequenced sample consisted of PBMCs. The chain is built from TRBV2 and TRBJ1-5; TRBD1 is a possible D gene (5 bases). The CDR3 region has the DNA TGTGCCAGCAGTAGGGGTAGGGTCAATCAGCCCCAGCATTTT. The encoded protein is CASSRGRVNQPQHF.